Detailed here is one TCR beta chain. This record belongs to a study of blood T cell repertoires in COVID-19. Study in general: COVID-19 samples, acute and convalescent, were from the United States, Italy and Spain. PBMCs, B-cell-depleted T cells, or T cells provided the cDNA or gDNA that made up the material.

In the original workflow: How many nucleated cells were present was estimated from reference gene primer amplification. Data came from immunoSEQ multiplex PCR; TCRdb stores just in-frame clones and leaves some out. That table gives V, J and clone size, and the DNA gave D and trimming. This repertoire shows under 130,000 clones, approximately 84% found once; its top ten account for 9.5% to 15%. The V gene lost 4 bases and the J gene lost 0 bases, with 12 bases spanning the gap. This CDR3 region has 15 residues. The germline gives CDR1 LGHDT, CDR2 YNNKEL (reference sequence). The chain is built from TRBV3-1 (or the pseudogene TRBV3-2) and TRBJ1-2; a weak D match, TRBD1 (5 bases). The TCR sequence derives from a human donor in a cohort sampled during active COVID-19. The sequencing input was peripheral blood. The CDR3 DNA reads as TGTGCCAGCAGCCCAGGGTTTCTAGCTAACTATGGCTACACCTTC. Encoded protein: CASSPGFLANYGYTF.